This T cell receptor beta chain was captured by sequencing in a study of T cells in women clearing cervical HPV infection. Background on the study: Controls gave blood once infection was undetectable; cases at lesion identification.

Trimming cost V 0 bases and J 0 bases; bases outside gene matches: 1. CDR3 length equals 17 residues. Germline V gene sequence: CDR1 WNHNN, CDR2 SYGVQD (reference sequence). The assay was immunoSEQ multiplex PCR, and TCRdb's table has in-frame clones only and misses some. This sample contains 35,000 to 50,000 clones. About this clone itself: The read stops 3 residues short of the end of the CDR3; the missing end is completed from the germline J gene.

This chain joins TRBV10-1 and TRBJ2-3, with 12 positions matching TRBD2. The origin of this receptor is a woman aged 18 to 75 with a cervical HPV16 infection that either progressed to CIN3+ or cleared (not recorded which). The sample taken for sequencing was blood buffy coat. This CDR3 is CASSESGTSGSTDTQYF. CDR3 bases read: TGCGCCAGCAGTGAGTCGGGGACTAGCGGGAGCACAGATACG.